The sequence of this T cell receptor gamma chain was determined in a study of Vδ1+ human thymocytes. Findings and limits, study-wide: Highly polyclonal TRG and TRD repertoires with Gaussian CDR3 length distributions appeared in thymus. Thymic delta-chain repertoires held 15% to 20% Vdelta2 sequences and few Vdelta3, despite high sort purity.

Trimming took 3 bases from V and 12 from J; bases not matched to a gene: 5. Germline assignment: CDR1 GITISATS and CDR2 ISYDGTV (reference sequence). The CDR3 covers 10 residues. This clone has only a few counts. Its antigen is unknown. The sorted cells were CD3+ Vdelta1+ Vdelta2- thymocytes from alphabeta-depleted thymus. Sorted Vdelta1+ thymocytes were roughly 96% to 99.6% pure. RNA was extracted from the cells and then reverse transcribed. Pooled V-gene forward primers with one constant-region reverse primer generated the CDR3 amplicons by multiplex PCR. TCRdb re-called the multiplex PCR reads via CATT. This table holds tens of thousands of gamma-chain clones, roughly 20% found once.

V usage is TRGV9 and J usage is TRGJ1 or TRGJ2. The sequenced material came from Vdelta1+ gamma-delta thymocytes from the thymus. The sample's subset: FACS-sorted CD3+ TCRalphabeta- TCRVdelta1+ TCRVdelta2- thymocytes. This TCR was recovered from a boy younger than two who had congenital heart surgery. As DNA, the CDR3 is TGTGCCTTGTGGGAGACCTTGAAACTCTTT. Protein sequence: CALWETLKLF.